This TCR beta chain is from a study of T cell responses to AZD1222 COVID-19 vaccine. Findings and caveats of the study: Vaccine-associated CD4 TCRs spanned spike, dominant at 160-218 and 743-854. Researchers took repertoire samples only after the peak T cell response had come. Unmutated variant regions reportedly attract nearly half of all spike-specific TCRs.

CDR1 is GTSNPN, CDR2 SVGIG, per germline (reference sequence). This CDR3 is built from 14 residues. Deletions cut 0 bases from V and 2 bases from J, with 7 bases between. In regard to this clone: As yet, its antigen is unknown.

Libraries were prepared by immunoSEQ multiplex PCR; TCRdb keeps only in-frame clonotypes and omits some of them. The data show about 180,000 clones, 85% to 95% seen once. Second-dose intervals of approximately 4 or approximately 12 weeks were pooled. The sequencing here drew on peripheral blood, taken 28 days after the second AZD1222 dose. This receptor was identified in an adult who received the AZD1222 COVID-19 vaccine. The rearrangement joins TRBV30 to TRBJ2-2; no clear D. CDR3 nucleotide sequence: TGTGCCTGGAGTGTAGACGTCAACACCGGGGAGCTGTTTTTT. This encodes CAWSVDVNTGELFF.